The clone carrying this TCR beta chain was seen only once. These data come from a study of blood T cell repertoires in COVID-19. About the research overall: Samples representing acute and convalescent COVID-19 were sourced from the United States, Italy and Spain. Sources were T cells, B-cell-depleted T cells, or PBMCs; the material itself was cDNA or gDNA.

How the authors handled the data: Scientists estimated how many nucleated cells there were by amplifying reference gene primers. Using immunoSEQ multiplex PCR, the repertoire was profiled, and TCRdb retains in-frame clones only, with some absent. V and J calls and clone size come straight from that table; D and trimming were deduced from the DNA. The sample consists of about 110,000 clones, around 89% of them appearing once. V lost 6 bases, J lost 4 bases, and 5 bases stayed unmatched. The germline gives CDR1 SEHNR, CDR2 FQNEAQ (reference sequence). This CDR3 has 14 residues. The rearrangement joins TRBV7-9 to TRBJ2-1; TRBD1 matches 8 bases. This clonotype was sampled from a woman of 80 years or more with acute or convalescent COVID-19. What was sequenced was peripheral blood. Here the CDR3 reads CASRGQERYNEQFF. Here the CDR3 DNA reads TGTGCCAGCAGGGGACAGGAAAGGTACAATGAGCAGTTCTTC.